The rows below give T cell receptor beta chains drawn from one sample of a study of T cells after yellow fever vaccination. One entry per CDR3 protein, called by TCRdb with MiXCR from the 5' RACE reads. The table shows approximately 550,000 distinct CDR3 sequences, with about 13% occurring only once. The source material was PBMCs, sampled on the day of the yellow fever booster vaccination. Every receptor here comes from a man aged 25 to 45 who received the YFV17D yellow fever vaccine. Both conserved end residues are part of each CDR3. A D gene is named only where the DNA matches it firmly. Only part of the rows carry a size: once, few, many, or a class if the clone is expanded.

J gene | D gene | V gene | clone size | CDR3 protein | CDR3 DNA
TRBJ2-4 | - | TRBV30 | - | CAWGVGDIQYF | TGTGCCTGGGGGGTTGGGGACATTCAGTACTTC
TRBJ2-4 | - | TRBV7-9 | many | CASSLGGAKNIQYF | TGTGCCAGCAGCTTAGGAGGGGCCAAAAACATTCAGTACTTC
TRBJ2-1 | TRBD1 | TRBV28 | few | CAKLRRDRGENEQFF | TGTGCCAAACTCCGCCGGGACAGGGGTGAAAATGAGCAGTTCTTC
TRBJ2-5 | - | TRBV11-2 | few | CASSQGGLVTQYF | TGTGCCAGCAGCCAGGGTGGGTTAGTGACCCAGTACTTC
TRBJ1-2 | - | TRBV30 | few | CAWSGDIETNYGYTF | TGTGCCTGGAGTGGGGACATCGAAACTAACTATGGCTACACCTTC
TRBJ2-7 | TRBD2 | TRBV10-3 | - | CAISERREGHSSSYEQYF | TGTGCCATCAGTGAGCGTCGGGAGGGCCATTCGAGTTCCTACGAGCAGTACTTC
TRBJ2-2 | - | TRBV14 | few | CASRFANTGELFF | TGTGCCAGCAGGTTCGCGAACACCGGGGAGCTGTTTTTT
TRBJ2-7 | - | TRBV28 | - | CASSPLFDEQYF | TGTGCCAGCAGTCCCCTATTTGACGAGCAGTACTTC
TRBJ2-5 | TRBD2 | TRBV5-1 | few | CASTDLRRGQETQYF | TGCGCCAGTACTGACTTAAGGCGGGGGCAAGAGACCCAGTACTTC
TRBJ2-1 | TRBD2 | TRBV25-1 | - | CASSEFTSGRYNEQFF | TGTGCCAGCAGTGAATTTACTAGCGGGAGGTACAATGAGCAGTTCTTC
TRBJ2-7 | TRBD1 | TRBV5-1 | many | CASSRGQGSYEQYF | TGCGCCAGCAGCAGGGGACAGGGTTCCTACGAGCAGTACTTC
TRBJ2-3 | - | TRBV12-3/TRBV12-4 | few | CASSRDAVMDTQYF | TGTGCCAGCAGTAGGGACGCGGTTATGGATACGCAGTATTTT
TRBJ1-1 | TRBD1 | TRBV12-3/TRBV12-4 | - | CASRPTGPGGTEAFF | TGTGCCAGCCGCCCGACAGGGCCCGGAGGCACTGAAGCTTTCTTT
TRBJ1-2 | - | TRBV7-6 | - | CASSLGTVDGYTF | TGTGCCAGCAGCTTAGGCACGGTCGATGGCTACACCTTC
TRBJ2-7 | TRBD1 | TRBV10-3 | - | CAITAGTGFSEQYF | TGTGCCATCACTGCCGGGACAGGGTTTTCCGAGCAGTACTTC
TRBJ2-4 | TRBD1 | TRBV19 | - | CASSIGDRLAKNIQYF | TGTGCCAGTAGTATAGGGGACAGATTAGCCAAAAACATTCAGTACTTC
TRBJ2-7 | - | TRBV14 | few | CASSQQRQGGYEQYF | TGTGCCAGCAGCCAACAGAGACAGGGAGGCTACGAGCAGTACTTC
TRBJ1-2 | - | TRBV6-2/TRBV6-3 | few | CASSYDGNYGYTF | TGTGCCAGCAGTTATGACGGCAACTATGGCTACACCTTC
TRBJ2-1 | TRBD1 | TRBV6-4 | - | CASSAPGQYYNEQFF | TGTGCCAGCAGTGCCCCGGGACAGTACTACAATGAGCAGTTCTTC
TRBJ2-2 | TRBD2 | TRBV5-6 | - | CASSPPPGLAGHGNTGELFF | TGTGCCAGCAGCCCACCCCCGGGACTAGCGGGCCACGGGAACACCGGGGAGCTGTTTTTT
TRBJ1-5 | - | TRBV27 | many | CASSFVGNQPQHF | TGTGCCAGCAGTTTTGTGGGTAATCAGCCCCAGCATTTT
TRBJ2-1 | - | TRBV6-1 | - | CASDSGVNNEQFF | TGTGCCAGCGATTCAGGGGTAAACAATGAGCAGTTCTTC
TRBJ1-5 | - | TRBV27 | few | CASRVGGIGQPQHF | TGTGCCAGCAGAGTGGGGGGTATAGGGCAGCCCCAGCATTTT